This TCR beta chain was recovered during a study of beta chain features in type 1 diabetes. Study findings and constraints: In the patient group, naive, central memory and Treg TCRB repertoires seemed more alike than in the healthy donor group. Moderate but significant shortening of TCRB CDR3s was recorded in all four CD4+ subsets from Type 1 diabetes patients.

Sequenced material consisted of expressed TCRB transcripts (all of the isolated RNA was reverse transcribed). Produced via immunoSEQ multiplex PCR; TCRdb's table is partial and in-frame only. Here the sample spans 130,000 to 150,000 clones, 40% to 55% being singletons. CDR3 length: 13 amino acids. CDR1 is SGDLS, CDR2 YYNGEE, per germline. The trim removed 7 bases at V and 7 bases at J, leaving 9 bases unmatched. In the case of this clone: What it binds is unknown.

The material sequenced was Tregs from blood. The origin of this receptor is a man younger than 35 in good health. The chain recombines TRBV9 with TRBJ2-3; 7 nucleotides align to TRBD2. Here the CDR3 reads CASGAGAINTQYF. The CDR3 DNA sequence: TGTGCCAGCGGGGCGGGAGCGATAAATACGCAGTATTTT.